Below are 5 T cell receptor beta chains sequenced from a single sample in a study of cytomegalovirus exposure and HLA in healthy donors. The PCR contained 60 Vbeta and 13 Jbeta primers. Profiled with immunoSEQ multiplex PCR; TCRdb holds only in-frame clones, not every one. The sample includes around 54,000 clones, around 81% of them seen just once. The source material was PBMCs. The source of these receptors is a man younger than 45 in good health and CMV-seropositive.

The chain joins TRBV6-1 to TRBJ2-7; D is unresolved. The V end lost 0 bases, the J end lost 0 bases, and 12 bases lay between the germline ends. The CDR3 runs to 16 residues. Germline loops: CDR1 MNHNS, CDR2 SASEGT. CDR3 sequence (DNA): TGTGCCAGCAGTGAAGCGCTACCCCGGAGCTCCTACGAGCAGTACTTC. It specifies CASSEALPRSSYEQYF.

This clone has just one count. The chain combines TRBV30 with TRBJ2-7; no clear D. V was pared by 6 bases and J by 5 bases, with 11 bases between. Germline-derived CDR1 and CDR2 are GTSNPN and SVGIG (reference sequence). The CDR3 runs to 11 residues. CDR3: CACSQRDEQYF. CDR3 nucleotide sequence: TGTGCCTGTTCCCAGCGAGACGAGCAGTACTTC.

This chain connects TRBV27 to TRBJ2-5, with TRBD1 identical over 7 bases. With 5 bases clipped from V and 11 bases from J, the junction kept 14 bases outside the gene matches. Germline V gene data show CDR1 as MNHEY and CDR2 as SMNVEV (reference sequence). The CDR3 consists of 14 residues. The DNA for the CDR3 is TGTGCCAGCAGTCCCCTCGGGACAGACGAAGAGCAGTACTTC. This encodes CASSPLGTDEEQYF.

This clone was counted between two and nine times. The chain uses TRBV2 and TRBJ1-5; 8 bases line up with TRBD1. The V gene's germline CDR1 is SNHLY and CDR2 FYNNEI. With 3 bases clipped from V and 9 bases from J, the junction kept 13 bases outside the gene matches. The CDR3 is 16 residues long. DNA for the CDR3: TGTGCCAGCAGTGAGGTCGGGACAGGCACCTCAGGGCCCCAGCATTTT. Translation gives CASSEVGTGTSGPQHF.

The V gene is TRBV2, the J gene TRBJ2-5; perhaps TRBD1 as D (5 bases). Matching the DNA end better, TRBJ2-7 makes the J call doubtful. This CDR3 is built from 15 residues. Germline-derived CDR1 and CDR2 are SNHLY and FYNNEI. Written as DNA, the CDR3 is TGTGCCAGCAGTGATCGGCGTAGGGGCTACTACGAGCAGTACTTC. Translating gives CASSDRRRGYYEQYF.